This T cell receptor beta chain was captured by sequencing in a study of blood T cell repertoires in COVID-19. Measured with immunoSEQ multiplex PCR; TCRdb has only the in-frame clones, and not every one. The table includes some 150,000 clones, approximately 81% detected once. CDR1 is SEHNR, CDR2 FQNEAQ, per germline (reference sequence). V lost 6 bases, J lost 2 bases, and 10 bases lay in between. CDR3 length: 13 amino acids. The sample was peripheral blood. The receptor was derived from a human donor with acute or convalescent COVID-19. The donor label of this sample is uncertain. The chain has TRBV7-9 and TRBJ1-2; no clear D gene. DNA of the CDR3: TGTGCCAGCAGTTCAGATACAAACTATGGCTACACCTTC. Its protein is CASSSDTNYGYTF.